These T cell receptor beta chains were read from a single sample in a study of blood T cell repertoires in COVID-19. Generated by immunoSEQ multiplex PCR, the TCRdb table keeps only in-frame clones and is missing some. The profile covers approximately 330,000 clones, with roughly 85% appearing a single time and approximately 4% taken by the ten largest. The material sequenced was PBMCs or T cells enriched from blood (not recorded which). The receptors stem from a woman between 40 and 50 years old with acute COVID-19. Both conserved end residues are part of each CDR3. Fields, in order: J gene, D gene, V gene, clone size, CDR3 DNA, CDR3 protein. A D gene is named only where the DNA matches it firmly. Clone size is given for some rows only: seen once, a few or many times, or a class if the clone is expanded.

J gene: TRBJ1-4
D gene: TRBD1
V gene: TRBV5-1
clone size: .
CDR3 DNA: TGCGCCAGCAGCGATCAACAGGGGTCTAATGAAAAACTGTTTTTT
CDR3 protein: CASSDQQGSNEKLFF

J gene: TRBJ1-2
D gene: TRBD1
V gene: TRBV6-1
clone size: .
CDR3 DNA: TGTGCCAGCAGTGAAGCGACTTGGGACAGGGGGCCAGGCTACACCTTC
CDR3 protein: CASSEATWDRGPGYTF

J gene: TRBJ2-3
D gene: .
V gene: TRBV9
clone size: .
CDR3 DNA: TGTGCCAGCAGCGTAGCTGACGGGAGAAGCACAGATACGCAGTATTTT
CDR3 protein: CASSVADGRSTDTQYF

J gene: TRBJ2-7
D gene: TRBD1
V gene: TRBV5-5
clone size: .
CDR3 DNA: TGTGCCAGCAGCTTGGGCCAGGGGGCGTACGAGCAGTACTTC
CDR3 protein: CASSLGQGAYEQYF

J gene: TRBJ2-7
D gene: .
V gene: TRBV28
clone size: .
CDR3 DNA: TGTGCCAGCAGTTTCTCTAGATCCTACGAGCAGTACTTC
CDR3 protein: CASSFSRSYEQYF

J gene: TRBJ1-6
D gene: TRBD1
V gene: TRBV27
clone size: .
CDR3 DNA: TGTGCCAGCAGCCTCCAGGGGGCCCGTAATTCACCCCTCCACTTT
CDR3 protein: CASSLQGARNSPLHF

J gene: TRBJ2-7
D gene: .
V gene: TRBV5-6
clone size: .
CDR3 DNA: TGTGCCAGCCGTTTAAGCAGGAAGGCCTACGAGCAGTACTTC
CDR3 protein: CASRLSRKAYEQYF

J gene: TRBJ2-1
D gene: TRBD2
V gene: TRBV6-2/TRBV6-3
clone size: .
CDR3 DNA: TGTGCCAGCAGTCCACGACTAGCGCAGTTCTTC
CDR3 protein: CASSPRLAQFF

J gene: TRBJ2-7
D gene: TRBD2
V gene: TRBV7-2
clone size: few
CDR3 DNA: TGTGCCAGCAGCCAACAGGGACTAGGCTACGAGCAGTACTTC
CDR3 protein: CASSQQGLGYEQYF

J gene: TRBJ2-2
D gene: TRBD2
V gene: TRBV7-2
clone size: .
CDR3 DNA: TGTGCCAGCAGCTTACTTACGGGAGGAATAACCGGGGAGCTGTTTTTT
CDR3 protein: CASSLLTGGITGELFF

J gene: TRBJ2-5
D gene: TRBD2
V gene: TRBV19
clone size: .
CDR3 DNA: TGTGCCAGTAGTACGGGACTAGCGGGGGGGGAGACCCAGTACTTC
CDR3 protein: CASSTGLAGGETQYF

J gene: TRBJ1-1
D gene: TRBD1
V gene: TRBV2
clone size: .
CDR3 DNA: TGTGCCAGCAGTGGGGACAGGGGACGTGACACTGAAGCTTTCTTT
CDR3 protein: CASSGDRGRDTEAFF

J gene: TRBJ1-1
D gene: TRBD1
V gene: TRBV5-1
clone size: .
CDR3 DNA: TGCGCCAGCAGCCAAGGGGGCCAGAACACTGAAGCTTTCTTT
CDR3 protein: CASSQGGQNTEAFF

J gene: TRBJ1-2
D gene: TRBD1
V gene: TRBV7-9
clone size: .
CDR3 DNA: TGTGCCAGCAGCTTAGGGACAGGGCGGGGCGGCTACACCTTC
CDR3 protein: CASSLGTGRGGYTF

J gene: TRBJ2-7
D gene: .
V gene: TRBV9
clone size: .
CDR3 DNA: TGTGCCAGCAGCGTAGGAACAGGGTACAACGAGCAGTACTTC
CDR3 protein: CASSVGTGYNEQYF

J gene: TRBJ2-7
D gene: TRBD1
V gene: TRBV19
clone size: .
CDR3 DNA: TGTGCCAGTAGCCTGGACAGGGTGTCCTACGAGCAGTACTTC
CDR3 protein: CASSLDRVSYEQYF

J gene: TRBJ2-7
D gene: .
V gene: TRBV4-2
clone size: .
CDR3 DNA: TGTGCCAGCAGCCAACCCAACCTAGCGCGCTCCTACGAGCAGTACTTC
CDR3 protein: CASSQPNLARSYEQYF

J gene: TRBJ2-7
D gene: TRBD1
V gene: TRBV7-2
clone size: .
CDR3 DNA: TGTGCCAGCAGCTTTTCGCGACAGGGAACGGCGAGTGGATCCTACGAGCAGTACTTC
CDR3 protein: CASSFSRQGTASGSYEQYF

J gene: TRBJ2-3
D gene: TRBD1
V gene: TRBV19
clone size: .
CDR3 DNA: TGTGCCAGTAGTAACCGGGACAGGGGGGATACGCAGTATTTT
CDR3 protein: CASSNRDRGDTQYF

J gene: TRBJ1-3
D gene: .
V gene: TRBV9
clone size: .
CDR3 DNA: TGTGCCAGCAGCCCGGATATCGGGAAGGAGGGAAACACCATATATTTT
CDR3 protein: CASSPDIGKEGNTIYF

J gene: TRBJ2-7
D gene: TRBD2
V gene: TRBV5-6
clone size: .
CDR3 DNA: TGTGCCAGCAGCTCTACTGGACTAGAGAGGCAGTACTTC
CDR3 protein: CASSSTGLERQYF

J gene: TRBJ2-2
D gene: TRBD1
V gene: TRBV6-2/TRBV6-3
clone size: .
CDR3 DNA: TGTGCCAGCAGTTGGACAGGACACACCGGGGAGCTGTTTTTT
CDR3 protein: CASSWTGHTGELFF

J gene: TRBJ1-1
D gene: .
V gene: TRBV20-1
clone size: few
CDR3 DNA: TGCAGTGCTAGTAACAGCAACACTGAAGCTTTCTTT
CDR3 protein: CSASNSNTEAFF

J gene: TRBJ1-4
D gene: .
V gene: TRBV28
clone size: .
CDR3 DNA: TGTGCCAGCAGTTTACCCTCCCTCGCGGGGTATGAAAAACTGTTTTTT
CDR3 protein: CASSLPSLAGYEKLFF

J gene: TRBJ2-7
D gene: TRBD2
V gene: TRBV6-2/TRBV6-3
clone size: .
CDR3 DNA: TGTGCCAGCAGTTTCACCGGGACTAGCGGGGGAATCTCCTACGAGCAGTACTTC
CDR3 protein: CASSFTGTSGGISYEQYF

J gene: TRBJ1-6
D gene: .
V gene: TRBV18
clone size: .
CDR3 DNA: TGTGCCAGCTCACCTTATCAGGGGACCAATTCACCCCTCCACTTT
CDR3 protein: CASSPYQGTNSPLHF

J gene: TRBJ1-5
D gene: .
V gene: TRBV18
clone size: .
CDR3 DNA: TGTGCCAGCTCACCCAGGAATTATAGCAATCAGCCCCAGCATTTT
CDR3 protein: CASSPRNYSNQPQHF

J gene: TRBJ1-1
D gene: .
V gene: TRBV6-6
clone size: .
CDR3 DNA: TGTGCCAGCAGTCAACGGAGAAAGGATTTTATGAACACTGAAGCTTTCTTT
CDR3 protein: CASSQRRKDFMNTEAFF

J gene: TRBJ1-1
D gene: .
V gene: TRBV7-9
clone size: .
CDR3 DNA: TGTGCCAGCAGCGCCAGGGCACTGAACACTGAAGCTTTCTTT
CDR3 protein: CASSARALNTEAFF

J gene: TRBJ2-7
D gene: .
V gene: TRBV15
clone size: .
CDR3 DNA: TGTGCCACCAGCAGAGATCTAAGCCTTGGGAGGAGCTCCTACGAGCAGTACTTC
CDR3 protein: CATSRDLSLGRSSYEQYF

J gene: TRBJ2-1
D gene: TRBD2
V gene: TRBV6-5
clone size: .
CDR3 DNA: TGTGCCAGCAGTTACTCGGGCGGGAGATCCTACAATGAGCAGTTCTTC
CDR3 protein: CASSYSGGRSYNEQFF

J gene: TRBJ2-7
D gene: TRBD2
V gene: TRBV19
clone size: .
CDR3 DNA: TGTGCCAGTAGTAACCCGGGACTAGCGGGAGTACAGTACTTC
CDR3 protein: CASSNPGLAGVQYF

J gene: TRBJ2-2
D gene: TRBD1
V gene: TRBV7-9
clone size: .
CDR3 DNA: TGTGCCAGCAGCAGCCAGGGGGCGGTCACCGGGGAGCTGTTTTTT
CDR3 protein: CASSSQGAVTGELFF

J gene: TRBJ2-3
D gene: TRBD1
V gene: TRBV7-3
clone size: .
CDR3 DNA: TGTGCCAGCAGCTATAGAGGGGGCGGCGGCACAGATACGCAGTATTTT
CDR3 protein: CASSYRGGGGTDTQYF

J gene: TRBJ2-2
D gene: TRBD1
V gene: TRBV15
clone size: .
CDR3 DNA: TGTGCCACGAGAATAGACAGGGCTAACACCGGGGAGCTGTTTTTT
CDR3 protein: CATRIDRANTGELFF

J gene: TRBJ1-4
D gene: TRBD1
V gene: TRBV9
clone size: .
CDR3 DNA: TGTGCCAGCAGCGTAGTGGGACAGGGAAATGAAAAACTGTTTTTT
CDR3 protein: CASSVVGQGNEKLFF

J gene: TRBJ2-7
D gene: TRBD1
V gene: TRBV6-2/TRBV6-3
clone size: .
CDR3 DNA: TGTGCCAGCGGCCTGACAGGGCTCCACGAGCAGTACTTC
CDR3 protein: CASGLTGLHEQYF

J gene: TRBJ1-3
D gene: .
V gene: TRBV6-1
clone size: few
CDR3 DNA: TGTGCCAGCAGTGAGGTTTCAGGGGCCCCACGAAGGAACACCATATATTTT
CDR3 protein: CASSEVSGAPRRNTIYF

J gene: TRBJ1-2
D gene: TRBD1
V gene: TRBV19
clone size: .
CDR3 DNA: TGTGCCAGTAGTGGACAGGGAATCTATGGCTACACCTTC
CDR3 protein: CASSGQGIYGYTF

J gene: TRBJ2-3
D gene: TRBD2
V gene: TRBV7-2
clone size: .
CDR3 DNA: TGTGCCAGCAGCCCCCCCAGCGGGAGGTCAGATACGCAGTATTTT
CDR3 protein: CASSPPSGRSDTQYF